The subject of this entry is one TCR beta chain. Seattle researchers signed up patients amid active infection and tracked them longitudinally. The sample originates from a study of blood T cell repertoires in COVID-19. Across the study: Acute-phase and convalescent COVID-19 samples originated in the United States, Italy and Spain.

The germline V gene has CDR1 MNHEY and CDR2 SMNVEV (reference sequence). V lost 0 bases to trimming and J lost 0 bases; unmatched junction nucleotides: 5. The CDR3 length is 18 residues. Per the authors' pipeline: The authors estimated nucleated cell counts from reference gene primer amplification. Only in-frame clones appear in the TCRdb table, and some are missing; sequencing was by immunoSEQ multiplex PCR. That table gives V, J and clone size, and the DNA gave D and trimming. The sample lists 300,000 to 400,000 clones; approximately 88% were seen once. The sequencing sample was made of peripheral blood. The sequence was collected from a man aged 25-45 years with COVID-19, enrolled during active disease. V is TRBV27 and J is TRBJ2-6, with TRBD1 matching 7 bases. The CDR3 nucleotides read TGTGCCAGCAGTTTATCGGGACAGACAGCCTCTGGGGCCAACGTCCTGACTTTC. This encodes CASSLSGQTASGANVLTF.